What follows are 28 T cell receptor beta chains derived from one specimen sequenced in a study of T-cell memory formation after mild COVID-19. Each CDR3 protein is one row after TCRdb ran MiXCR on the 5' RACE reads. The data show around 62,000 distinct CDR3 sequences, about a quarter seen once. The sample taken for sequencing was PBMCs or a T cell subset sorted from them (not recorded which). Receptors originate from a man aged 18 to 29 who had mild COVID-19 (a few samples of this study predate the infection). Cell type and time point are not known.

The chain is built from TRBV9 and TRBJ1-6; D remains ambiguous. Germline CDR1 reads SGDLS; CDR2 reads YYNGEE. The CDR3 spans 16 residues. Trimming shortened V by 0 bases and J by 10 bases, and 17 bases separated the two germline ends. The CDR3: CASSVEGGVGWSPLHF. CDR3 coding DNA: TGTGCCAGCAGCGTAGAAGGCGGGGTAGGATGGTCACCCCTCCACTTT.

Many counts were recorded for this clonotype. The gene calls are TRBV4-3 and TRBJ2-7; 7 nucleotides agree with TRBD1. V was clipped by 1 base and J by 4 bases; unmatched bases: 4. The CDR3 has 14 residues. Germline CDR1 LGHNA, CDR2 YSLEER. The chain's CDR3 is CASSQGQGDYEQYF. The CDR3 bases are TGCGCCAGCAGCCAAGGACAGGGAGATTACGAGCAGTACTTC.

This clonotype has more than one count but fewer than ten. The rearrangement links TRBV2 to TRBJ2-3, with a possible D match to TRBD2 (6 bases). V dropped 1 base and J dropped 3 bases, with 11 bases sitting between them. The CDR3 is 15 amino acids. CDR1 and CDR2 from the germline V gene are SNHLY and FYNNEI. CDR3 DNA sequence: TGTGCCAGCAGTGAAGGAAGGGACTGGACAGATACGCAGTATTTT. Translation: CASSEGRDWTDTQYF.

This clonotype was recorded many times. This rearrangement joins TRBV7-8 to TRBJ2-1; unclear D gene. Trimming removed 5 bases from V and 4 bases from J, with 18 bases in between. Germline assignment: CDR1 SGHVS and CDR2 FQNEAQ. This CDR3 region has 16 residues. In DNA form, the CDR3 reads TGTGCCAGCAGCCGAGTCCCCACCCCCATTTACAATGAGCAGTTCTTC. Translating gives CASSRVPTPIYNEQFF. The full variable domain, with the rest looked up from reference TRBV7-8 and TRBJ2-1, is GAGVSQSPRYKVAKRGQDVALRCDPISGHVSLFWYQQALGQGPEFLTYFQNEAQLDKSGLPSDRFFAERPEGSVSTLKIQRTQQEDSAVYLCASSRVPTPIYNEQFFGPGTRLTVL.

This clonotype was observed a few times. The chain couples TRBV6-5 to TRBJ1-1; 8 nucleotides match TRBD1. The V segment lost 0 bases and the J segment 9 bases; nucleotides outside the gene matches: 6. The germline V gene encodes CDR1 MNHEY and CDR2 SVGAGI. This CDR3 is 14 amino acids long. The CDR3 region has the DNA TGTGCCAGCAGTTACTCCAGGACAGGGATTAAAGCTTTCTTT. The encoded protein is CASSYSRTGIKAFF.

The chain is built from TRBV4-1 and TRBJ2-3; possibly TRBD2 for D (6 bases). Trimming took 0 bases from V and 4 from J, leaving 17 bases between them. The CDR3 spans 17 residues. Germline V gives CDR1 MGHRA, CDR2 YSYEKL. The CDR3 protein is CASSQEYSGGTPDTQYF. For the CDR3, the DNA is TGCGCCAGCAGCCAAGAGTATAGCGGCGGTACACCAGATACGCAGTATTTT.

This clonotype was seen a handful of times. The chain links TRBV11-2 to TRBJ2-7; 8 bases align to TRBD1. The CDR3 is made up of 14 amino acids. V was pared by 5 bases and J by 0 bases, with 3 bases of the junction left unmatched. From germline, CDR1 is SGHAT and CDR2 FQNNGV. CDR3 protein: CASSHGTGSYEQYV. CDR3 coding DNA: TGTGCCAGCAGCCATGGGACAGGCTCCTACGAGCAGTACGTC.

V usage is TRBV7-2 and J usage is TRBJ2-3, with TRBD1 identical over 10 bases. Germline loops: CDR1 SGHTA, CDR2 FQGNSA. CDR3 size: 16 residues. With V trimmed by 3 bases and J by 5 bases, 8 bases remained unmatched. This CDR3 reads CASSFPRQGAEDTQYF. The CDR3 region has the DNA TGTGCCAGCAGCTTCCCGAGACAGGGGGCCGAAGATACGCAGTATTTT.

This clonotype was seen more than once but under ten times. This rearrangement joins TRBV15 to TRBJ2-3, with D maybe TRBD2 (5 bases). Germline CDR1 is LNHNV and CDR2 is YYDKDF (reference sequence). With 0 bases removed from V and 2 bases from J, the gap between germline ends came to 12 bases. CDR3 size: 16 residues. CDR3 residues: CATSRDEGRVTDTQYF. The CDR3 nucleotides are TGTGCCACCAGCAGAGATGAAGGGAGAGTCACAGATACGCAGTATTTT.

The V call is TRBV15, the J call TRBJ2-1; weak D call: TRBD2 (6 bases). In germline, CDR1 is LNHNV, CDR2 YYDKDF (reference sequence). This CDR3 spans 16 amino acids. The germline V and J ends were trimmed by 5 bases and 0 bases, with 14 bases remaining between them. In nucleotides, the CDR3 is TGTGCCACCAGCCCGAGGTCGGGGGACTCCTACAATGAGCAGTTCTTC. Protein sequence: CATSPRSGDSYNEQFF.

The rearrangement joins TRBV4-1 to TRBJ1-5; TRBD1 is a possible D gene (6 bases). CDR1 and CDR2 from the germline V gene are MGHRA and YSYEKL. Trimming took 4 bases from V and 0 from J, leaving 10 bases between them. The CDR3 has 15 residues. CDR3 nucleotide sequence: TGCGCCAGCAGCCCGGACAGATATAGCAATCAGCCCCAGCATTTT. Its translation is CASSPDRYSNQPQHF.

Here the CDR3 reads CSAHEIAASSTDTQYF. CDR3 nucleotide sequence: TGCAGTGCCCACGAGATAGCGGCTTCGAGCACAGATACGCAGTATTTT. The chain recombines TRBV20-1 with TRBJ2-3; D is possibly TRBD2 (6 bases). Trimming left V 6 bases short and J 0 bases short, with 19 bases between. In germline, CDR1 is DFQATT, CDR2 SNEGSKA (reference sequence). The CDR3 loop spans 16 amino acids.

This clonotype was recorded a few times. CDR3: CASSPTGSGANVLTF. The CDR3 DNA is TGTGCCAGCAGTCCGACAGGGTCTGGGGCCAACGTCCTGACTTTC. This chain connects TRBV12-3 or TRBV12-4 to TRBJ2-6, with 7 bases lining up with TRBD1. V lost 5 bases and J lost 1; bases outside the gene matches: 2. This CDR3 has 15 residues.

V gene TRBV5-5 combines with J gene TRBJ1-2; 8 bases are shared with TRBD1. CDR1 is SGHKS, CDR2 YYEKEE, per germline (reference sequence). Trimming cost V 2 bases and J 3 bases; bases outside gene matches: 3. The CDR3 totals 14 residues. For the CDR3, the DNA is TGTGCCAGCAGCTTTGGACAGGGATACTATGGCTACACCTTC. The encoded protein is CASSFGQGYYGYTF.

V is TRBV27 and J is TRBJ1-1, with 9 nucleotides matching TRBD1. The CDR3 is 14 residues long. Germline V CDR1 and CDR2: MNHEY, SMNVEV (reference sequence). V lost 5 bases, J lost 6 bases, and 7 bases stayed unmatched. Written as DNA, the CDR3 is TGTGCCAGCAGTCCACCGGGACAGGGTCCTGAAGCTTTCTTT. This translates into CASSPPGQGPEAFF.

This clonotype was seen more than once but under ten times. The CDR3 DNA sequence: TGTGCCAGCCTCGAAGCGGGGGGACGGCCTACGGAGCAGTACTTC. Translation gives CASLEAGGRPTEQYF. V and J are TRBV28 and TRBJ2-7; the match to TRBD2 covers 9 bases. The CDR3 is 15 amino acids. Germline CDR1 and CDR2: MDHEN and SYDVKM. V shed 8 bases, J shed 7 bases, and the junction held 15 bases outside the gene matches.

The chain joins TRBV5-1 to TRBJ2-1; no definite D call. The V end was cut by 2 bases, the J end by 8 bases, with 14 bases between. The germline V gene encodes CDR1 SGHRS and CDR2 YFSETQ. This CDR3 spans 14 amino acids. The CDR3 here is CASSLISPRDEQFF. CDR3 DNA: TGCGCCAGCAGCTTAATATCCCCTAGGGATGAGCAGTTCTTC.

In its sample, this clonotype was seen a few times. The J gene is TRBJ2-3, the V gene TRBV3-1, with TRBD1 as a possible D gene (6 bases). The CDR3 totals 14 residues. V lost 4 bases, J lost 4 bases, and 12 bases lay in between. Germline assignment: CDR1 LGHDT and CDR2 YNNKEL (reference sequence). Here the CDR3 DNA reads TGTGCCAGCAGCCCCTGGACAGATGCAGATACGCAGTATTTT. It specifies CASSPWTDADTQYF.

In nucleotides, the CDR3 is TGCGCCAGCAGCTTGGGACATAGCTCCTACGAGCAGTACGTC. Translating it yields CASSLGHSSYEQYV. The rearrangement links TRBV5-1 to TRBJ2-7; D ambiguous. Germline V gene sequence: CDR1 SGHRS, CDR2 YFSETQ. Deletions cut 0 bases from V and 0 bases from J, with 7 bases between. CDR3 length equals 14 residues.

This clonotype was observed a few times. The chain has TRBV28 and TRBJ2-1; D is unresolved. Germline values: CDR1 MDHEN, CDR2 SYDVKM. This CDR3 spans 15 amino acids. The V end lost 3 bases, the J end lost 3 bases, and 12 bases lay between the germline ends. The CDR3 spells CASSFPQNLYNEQFF. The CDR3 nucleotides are TGTGCCAGCAGTTTCCCCCAGAACCTCTACAATGAGCAGTTCTTC.

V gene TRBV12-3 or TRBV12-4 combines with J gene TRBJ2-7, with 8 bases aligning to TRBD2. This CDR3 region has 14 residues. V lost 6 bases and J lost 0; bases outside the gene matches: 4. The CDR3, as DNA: TGTGCCAGCAGCCTTACTAGCGGCTCCTACGAGCAGTACTTC. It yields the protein CASSLTSGSYEQYF.

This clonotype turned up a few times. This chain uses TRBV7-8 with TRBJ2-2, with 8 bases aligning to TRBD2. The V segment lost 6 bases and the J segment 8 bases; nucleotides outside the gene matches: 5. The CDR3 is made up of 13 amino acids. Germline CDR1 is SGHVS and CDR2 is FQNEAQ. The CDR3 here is CASRRTSSGELFF. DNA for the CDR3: TGTGCCAGCAGACGGACTAGCAGTGGGGAGCTGTTTTTT.

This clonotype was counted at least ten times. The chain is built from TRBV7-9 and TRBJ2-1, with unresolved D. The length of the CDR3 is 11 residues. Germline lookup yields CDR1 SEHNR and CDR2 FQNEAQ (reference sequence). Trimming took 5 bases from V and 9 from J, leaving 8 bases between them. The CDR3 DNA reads TGTGCCAGCAGCAATGACATTGAGCAGTTCTTC. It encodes CASSNDIEQFF.

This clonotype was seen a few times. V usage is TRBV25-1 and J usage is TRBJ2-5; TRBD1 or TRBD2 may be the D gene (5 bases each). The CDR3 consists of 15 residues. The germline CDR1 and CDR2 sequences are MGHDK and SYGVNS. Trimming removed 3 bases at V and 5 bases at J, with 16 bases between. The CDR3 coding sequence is TGTGCCAGCAGTGACTGGGACGGCTCCAGGGAGACCCAGTACTTC. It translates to CASSDWDGSRETQYF.

The CDR3 loop is CASSQDQDSSTYNEQFF. CDR3 coding DNA: TGTGCCAGCAGCCAAGATCAGGACAGCTCAACCTACAATGAGCAGTTCTTC. The chain has TRBV4-2 and TRBJ2-1, with a tentative D call TRBD1 (6 bases). This CDR3 has 17 residues. Germline assignment: CDR1 LGHNA and CDR2 YNFKEQ. V lost 0 bases, J lost 2 bases, and 14 bases lay in between.

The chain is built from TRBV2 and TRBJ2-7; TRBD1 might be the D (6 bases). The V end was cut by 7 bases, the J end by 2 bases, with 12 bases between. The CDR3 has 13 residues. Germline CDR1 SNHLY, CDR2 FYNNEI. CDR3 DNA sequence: TGTGCCAGCACCCATGGACAGACCTACGAGCAGTACTTC. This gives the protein CASTHGQTYEQYF.

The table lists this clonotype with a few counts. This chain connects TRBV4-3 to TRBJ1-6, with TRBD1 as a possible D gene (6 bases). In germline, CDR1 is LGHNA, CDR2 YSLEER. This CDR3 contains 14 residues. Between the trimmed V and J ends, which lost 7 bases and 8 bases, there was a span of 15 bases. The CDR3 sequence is CASTPGVGDSPLHF. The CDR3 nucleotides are TGCGCCAGCACCCCAGGGGTTGGGGATTCACCCCTCCACTTT.

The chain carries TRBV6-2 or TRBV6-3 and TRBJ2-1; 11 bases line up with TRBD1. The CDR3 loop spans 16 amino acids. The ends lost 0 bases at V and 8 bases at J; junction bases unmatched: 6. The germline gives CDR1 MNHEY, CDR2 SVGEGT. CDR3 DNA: TGTGCCAGCAGTTACTCGCACGGGGACAGGGGGGATGAGCAGTTCTTC. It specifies CASSYSHGDRGDEQFF.